Listed below are T cell receptor beta chains from one sample, sequenced in a study of blood T cell repertoires in COVID-19. Sequenced by immunoSEQ multiplex PCR; TCRdb stores in-frame clones only, minus some. Of approximately 75,000 clones in the sample, 86% were seen once. The material sequenced was peripheral blood. The receptors derive from a man of 80 years or more with COVID-19, enrolled during active disease. The CDR3 runs from the conserved cysteine through the conserved F or W. The D gene is left open where the match is weak. Not all rows give a size; the values are once, few, many and, for expanded clones, a class.

d_call j_call v_call clone_size cdr3_aa cdr3_nt
TRBD1 TRBJ1-2 TRBV9 - CASRGTGSSGYTF TGTGCCAGCAGAGGGACAGGATCGTCTGGCTACACCTTC
- TRBJ1-3 TRBV18 - CASSPGTASSGNTIYF TGTGCCAGCTCACCAGGAACAGCATCCTCTGGAAACACCATATATTTT
TRBD1 TRBJ1-1 TRBV6-5 - CASSWGQGRTEAFF TGTGCCAGCAGTTGGGGACAGGGCCGGACTGAAGCTTTCTTT
- TRBJ2-1 TRBV3-1/TRBV3-2 once CASTYSRSSYNEQFF TGTGCCAGCACCTACAGCCGAAGCTCCTACAATGAGCAGTTCTTC
- TRBJ2-2 TRBV2 - CASGGGLNTGELFF TGTGCCAGTGGGGGCGGTTTGAACACCGGGGAGCTGTTTTTT
TRBD2 TRBJ2-3 TRBV27 - CASSSATSGGSDTQYF TGTGCCAGCAGTTCAGCGACTAGCGGGGGGTCAGATACGCAGTATTTT
- TRBJ1-6 TRBV3-1/TRBV3-2 - CASSQLSASSYNSPLHF TGTGCCAGCAGCCAATTGAGCGCGAGCTCCTATAATTCACCCCTCCACTTT
- TRBJ1-5 TRBV6-6 - CASSASGGPQHF TGTGCCAGCAGTGCCAGCGGGGGGCCCCAGCATTTT
- TRBJ1-1 TRBV11-3 - CASSPRQMNTEAFF TGTGCCAGCAGCCCGAGACAGATGAACACTGAAGCTTTCTTT
TRBD1 TRBJ1-5 TRBV6-5 - CASSLDRGWGQPQHF TGTGCCAGCAGTCTCGACAGGGGATGGGGTCAGCCCCAGCATTTT
- TRBJ1-3 TRBV20-1 once CSASRAVGNTIYF TGCAGTGCTAGTAGAGCTGTTGGAAACACCATATATTTT
TRBD1 TRBJ1-2 TRBV5-4 - CASSLDPTGGTEGYTF TGTGCCAGCAGCTTGGATCCGACAGGGGGCACGGAGGGCTACACCTTC
- TRBJ1-1 TRBV7-2 - CASSAQGYGTEAFF TGTGCCAGCAGCGCGCAGGGTTATGGCACTGAAGCTTTCTTT
TRBD1 TRBJ1-6 TRBV6-1 - CASSDKTGGYNSPLHF TGTGCCAGCAGTGACAAGACAGGGGGATATAATTCACCCCTCCACTTT
TRBD1 TRBJ1-2 TRBV2 - CASSDSRQGNGYTF TGTGCCAGCAGTGATAGTCGACAGGGGAACGGCTACACCTTC
- TRBJ2-7 TRBV7-9 few CASSPHLTAGPYEQYF TGTGCCAGCAGCCCCCACCTGACGGCAGGGCCGTACGAGCAGTACTTC
- TRBJ1-4 TRBV3-1/TRBV3-2 few CASSQSPRTASGQYEKLFF TGTGCCAGCAGCCAATCCCCCCGGACTGCCTCTGGCCAGTATGAAAAACTGTTTTTT
- TRBJ1-5 TRBV4-1 - CASSFSGDYSNQPQHF TGCGCCAGCAGCTTTTCAGGGGACTATAGCAATCAGCCCCAGCATTTT
- TRBJ1-3 TRBV5-6 - CASSLEIRESGNTIYF TGTGCCAGCAGCTTGGAGATTCGGGAATCTGGAAACACCATATATTTT
- TRBJ2-3 TRBV28 - CASSSRATQYF TGTGCCAGCAGTTCCAGGGCTACGCAGTATTTT
TRBD1 TRBJ2-7 TRBV9 once CASSASGQGYEQYF TGTGCCAGCAGCGCCTCGGGACAGGGCTACGAGCAGTACTTC
TRBD1 TRBJ1-5 TRBV19 few CASSTMTGSNQPQHF TGTGCCAGTAGTACCATGACAGGGAGCAATCAGCCCCAGCATTTT
TRBD1 TRBJ1-1 TRBV7-8 - CASSQRQGNTEAFF TGTGCCAGCAGCCAACGACAGGGGAACACTGAAGCTTTCTTT
- TRBJ1-5 TRBV6-6 - CASGQNSNQPQHF TGTGCCAGCGGGCAGAATAGCAATCAGCCCCAGCATTTT
TRBD1 TRBJ1-1 TRBV27 few CASSPLDRANTEAFF TGTGCCAGCAGTCCCCTGGACAGGGCGAACACTGAAGCTTTCTTT
TRBD2 TRBJ2-3 TRBV7-9 - CASSLVSGGHKYF TGTGCCAGCAGCTTAGTTTCGGGGGGGCACAAGTATTTT
TRBD1 TRBJ2-2 TRBV5-1 - CASSPRGQGAGELFF TGCGCCAGCAGCCCCCGAGGCCAGGGGGCTGGGGAGCTGTTTTTT